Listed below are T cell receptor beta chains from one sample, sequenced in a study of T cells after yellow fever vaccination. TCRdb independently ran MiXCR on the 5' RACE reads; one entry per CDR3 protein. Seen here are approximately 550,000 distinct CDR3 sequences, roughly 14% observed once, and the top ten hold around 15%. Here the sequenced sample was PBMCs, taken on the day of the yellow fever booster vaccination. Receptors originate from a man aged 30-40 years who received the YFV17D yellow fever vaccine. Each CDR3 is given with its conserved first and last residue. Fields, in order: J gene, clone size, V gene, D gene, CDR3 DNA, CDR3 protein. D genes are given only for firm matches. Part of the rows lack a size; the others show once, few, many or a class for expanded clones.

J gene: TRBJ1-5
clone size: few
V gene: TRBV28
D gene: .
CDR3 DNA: TGTGCCAGCACTACTGACAGTCGTGATCAGCCCCAGCATTTT
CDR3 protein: CASTTDSRDQPQHF

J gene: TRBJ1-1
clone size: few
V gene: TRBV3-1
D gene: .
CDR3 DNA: TGTGCCAGCAGCCAAATGGGGACTGAAGCTTTCTTT
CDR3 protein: CASSQMGTEAFF

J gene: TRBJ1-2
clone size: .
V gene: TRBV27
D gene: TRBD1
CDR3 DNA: TGTGCCAGCAGACAGGGGAGAGACTATGGCTACACCTTC
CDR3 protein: CASRQGRDYGYTF

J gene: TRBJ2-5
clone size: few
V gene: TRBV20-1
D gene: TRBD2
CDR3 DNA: TGCAGTGCGCCGACTAGCGGGAAAGGACAAGAGACCCAGTACTTC
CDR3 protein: CSAPTSGKGQETQYF

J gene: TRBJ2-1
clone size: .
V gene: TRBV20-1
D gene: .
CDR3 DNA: TGCAGTGCTGCAAGCGGAAGCTCCTACAATGAGCAGTTCTTC
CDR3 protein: CSAASGSSYNEQFF

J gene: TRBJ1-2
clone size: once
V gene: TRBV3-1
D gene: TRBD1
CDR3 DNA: TGTGCCAGCAGCCAGGAGGACAGGGGACCCAACTATGGCTACACCTTC
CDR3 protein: CASSQEDRGPNYGYTF

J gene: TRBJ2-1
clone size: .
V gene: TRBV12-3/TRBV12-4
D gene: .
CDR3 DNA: TGTGCCAGCAGTTTAGGTCGGGGAGGCGAGCAGTTCTTC
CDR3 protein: CASSLGRGGEQFF

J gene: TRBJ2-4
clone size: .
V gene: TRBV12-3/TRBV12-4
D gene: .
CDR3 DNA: TGTGCCAGCAGTTTATCCAAAAACATTCAGTACTTC
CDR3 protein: CASSLSKNIQYF

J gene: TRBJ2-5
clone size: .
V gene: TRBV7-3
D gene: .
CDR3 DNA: TGTGCCAGCAGTCTCGGGCTTTCAGAGACCCAGTACTTC
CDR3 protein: CASSLGLSETQYF

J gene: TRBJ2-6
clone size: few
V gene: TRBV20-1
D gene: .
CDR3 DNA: TGCAGTGCGAGAGAGAGTGGGGCCAACGTCCTGACTTTC
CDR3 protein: CSARESGANVLTF

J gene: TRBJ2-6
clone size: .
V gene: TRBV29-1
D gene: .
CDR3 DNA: TGCAGCGTTGTTTCCGCAGCTGGGGCCAACGTCCTGACTTTC
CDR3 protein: CSVVSAAGANVLTF

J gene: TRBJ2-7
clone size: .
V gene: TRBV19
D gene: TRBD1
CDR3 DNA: TGTGCCAGTAGTCCGACAGGGGGATCTTTCGAGCAGTACTTC
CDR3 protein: CASSPTGGSFEQYF

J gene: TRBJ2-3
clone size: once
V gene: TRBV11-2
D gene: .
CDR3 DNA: TGTGCCAGCAGCTTAGAAGGACCTACCCGCCGCGATACGCAGTATTTT
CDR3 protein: CASSLEGPTRRDTQYF

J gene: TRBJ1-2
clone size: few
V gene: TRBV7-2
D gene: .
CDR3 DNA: TGTGCCAGCAGCTTCGCCTCTGTAGGGACCAACTATGGCTACACCTTC
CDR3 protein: CASSFASVGTNYGYTF

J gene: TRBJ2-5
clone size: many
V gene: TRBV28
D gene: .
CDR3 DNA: TGTGCCAGCAGTCCCCCGGGTAGCGAGGAGACCCAGTACTTC
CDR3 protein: CASSPPGSEETQYF

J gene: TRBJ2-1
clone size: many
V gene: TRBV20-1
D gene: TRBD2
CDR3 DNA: TGCAGTGCTGAAGGACTAGTAGGGTACAATGAGCAGTTCTTC
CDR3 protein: CSAEGLVGYNEQFF

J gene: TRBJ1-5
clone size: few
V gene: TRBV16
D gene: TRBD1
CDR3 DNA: TGTGCCAGCAAAGGGACAGATAGCAATCAGCCCCAGCATTTT
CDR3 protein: CASKGTDSNQPQHF

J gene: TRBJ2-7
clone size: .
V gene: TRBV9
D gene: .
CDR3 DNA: TGTGCCAGCAGCGGTCCCCATACGGGCCCCTACGAGCGGTACTTC
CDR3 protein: CASSGPHTGPYERYF

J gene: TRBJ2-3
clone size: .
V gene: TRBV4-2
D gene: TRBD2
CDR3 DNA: TGTGCCAGCAGCCAAGATCTTGGGACTAGCGGACACATAAGCACAGATACGCAGTATTTT
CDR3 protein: CASSQDLGTSGHISTDTQYF

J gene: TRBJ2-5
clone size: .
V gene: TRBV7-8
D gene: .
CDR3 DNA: TGTGCCAGCAGCTTAATCCTGTACCAAGAGACCCAGTACTTC
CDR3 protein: CASSLILYQETQYF

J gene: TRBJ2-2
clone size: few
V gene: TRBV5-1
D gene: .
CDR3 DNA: TGCGCCAGCAGCTTGGGGAGTAGTTCCGGGGAGCTGTTTTTT
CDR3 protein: CASSLGSSSGELFF

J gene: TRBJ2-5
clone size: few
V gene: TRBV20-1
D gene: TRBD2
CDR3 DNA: TGCAGTGCTAGAGATCGACGGGAGGCTTACCAAGAGACCCAGTACTTC
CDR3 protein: CSARDRREAYQETQYF

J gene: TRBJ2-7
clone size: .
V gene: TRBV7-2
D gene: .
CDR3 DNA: TGTGACAGCAGCTCTCGGATAGCGGCCTCCTACGAGCAGTACTTC
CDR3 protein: CDSSSRIAASYEQYF

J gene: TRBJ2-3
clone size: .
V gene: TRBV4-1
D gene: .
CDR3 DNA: TGCGCCAGCAGCCGGCGGGACCCCACAGATACGCAGTATTTT
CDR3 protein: CASSRRDPTDTQYF

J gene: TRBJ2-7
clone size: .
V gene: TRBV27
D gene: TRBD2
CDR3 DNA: TGTGCCAGCAGTTTAGTAACTAGCGGGAGTAGGGAGCAGTACTTC
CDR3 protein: CASSLVTSGSREQYF

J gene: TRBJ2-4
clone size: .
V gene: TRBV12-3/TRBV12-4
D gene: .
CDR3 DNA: TGTGCCAGCAGTACTGCTTGGGGTGGCTTAGCCAAAAACATTCAGTACTTC
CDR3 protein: CASSTAWGGLAKNIQYF

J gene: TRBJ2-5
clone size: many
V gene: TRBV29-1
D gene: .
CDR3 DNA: TGCAGCGTTGAACCGGGAGTGGGGACCCAGTACTTC
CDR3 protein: CSVEPGVGTQYF

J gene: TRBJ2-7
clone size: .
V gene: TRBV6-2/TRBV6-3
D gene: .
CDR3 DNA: TGTGCCAGCAGTTACACCCGTCGCGAGCAGTACTTC
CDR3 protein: CASSYTRREQYF

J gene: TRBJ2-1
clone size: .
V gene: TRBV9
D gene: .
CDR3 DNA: TGTGCCAGCAGCGCACCTAGAAGTCATTCGACGGCTGCCGATGAGCAGTTCTTC
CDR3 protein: CASSAPRSHSTAADEQFF

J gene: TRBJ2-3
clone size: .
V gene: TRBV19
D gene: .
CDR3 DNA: TGTGCCAGTAGTCTACGGAGGGGGTCAAATACGCAGTATTTT
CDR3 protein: CASSLRRGSNTQYF

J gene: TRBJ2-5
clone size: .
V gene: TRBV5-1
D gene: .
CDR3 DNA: TGCGCCAGCAGCTTGGATCTTCCGGGGAGGGAGACCCAGTACTTC
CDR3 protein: CASSLDLPGRETQYF

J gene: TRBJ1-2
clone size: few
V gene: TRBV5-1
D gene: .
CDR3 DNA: TGCGCCAGCAGCTCCCTAAATGGAGATGGCTACACCTTC
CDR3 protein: CASSSLNGDGYTF

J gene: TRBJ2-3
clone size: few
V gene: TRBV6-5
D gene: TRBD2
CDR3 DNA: TGTGCCAGCAGTTACGTCAGCGGGACGAGGACGCAGTATTTT
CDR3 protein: CASSYVSGTRTQYF

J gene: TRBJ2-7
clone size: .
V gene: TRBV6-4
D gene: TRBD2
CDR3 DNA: TGTGCCAGCCACAATCAGACTAGCGGGTCCTACGAGCAGTACTTC
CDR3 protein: CASHNQTSGSYEQYF

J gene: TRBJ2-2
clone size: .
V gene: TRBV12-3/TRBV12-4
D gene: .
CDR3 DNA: TGTGCCAGCATTTCCTGGGGCGGGGAGCTGTTTTTT
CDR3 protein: CASISWGGELFF

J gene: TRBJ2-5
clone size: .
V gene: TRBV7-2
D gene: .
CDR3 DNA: TGTGCCAGCAGCTGGCACGGGGCTGTTCAAGAGACCCAGTACTTC
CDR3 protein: CASSWHGAVQETQYF

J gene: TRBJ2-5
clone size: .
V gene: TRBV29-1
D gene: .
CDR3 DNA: TGCAGCTCCAGAAGGGGGACGGGAGGTGTAGAGACCCAGTACTTC
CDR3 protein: CSSRRGTGGVETQYF

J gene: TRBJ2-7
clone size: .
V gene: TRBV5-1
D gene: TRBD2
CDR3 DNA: TGCGCCAGCAGCTTTTCTGCGGGAGTAGAATACGAGCAGTACTTC
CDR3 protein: CASSFSAGVEYEQYF

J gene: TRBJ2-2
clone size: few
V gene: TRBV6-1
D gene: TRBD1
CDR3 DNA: TGTGCCAGCAGAAATCGTGGACAGGTGAACACCGGGGAGCTGTTTTTT
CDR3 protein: CASRNRGQVNTGELFF

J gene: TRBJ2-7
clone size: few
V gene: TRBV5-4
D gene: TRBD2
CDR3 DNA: TGTGCCAGCAGCCCAACTAGCGGGAGTTACTACGAGCAGTACTTC
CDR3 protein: CASSPTSGSYYEQYF

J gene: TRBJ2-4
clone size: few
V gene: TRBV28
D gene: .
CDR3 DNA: TGTGCCAGCAGTTTCGAGGGGGGGGGCCCGGACATTCAGTACTTC
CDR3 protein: CASSFEGGGPDIQYF

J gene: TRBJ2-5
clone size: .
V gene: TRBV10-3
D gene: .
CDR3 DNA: TGTGCCATCAAAGGAGGGGGAGGAGAGACCCAGTACTTC
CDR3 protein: CAIKGGGGETQYF

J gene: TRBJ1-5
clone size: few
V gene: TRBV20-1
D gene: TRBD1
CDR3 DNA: TGCAGTGCTAGTATTGAGGGACAGGGGTATCAGGCCCAGCATTTT
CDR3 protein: CSASIEGQGYQAQHF

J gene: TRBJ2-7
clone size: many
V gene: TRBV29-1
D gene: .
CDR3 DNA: TGCAGCGTTGGGGCGTCTACTACAGAGCAGTACTTC
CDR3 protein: CSVGASTTEQYF

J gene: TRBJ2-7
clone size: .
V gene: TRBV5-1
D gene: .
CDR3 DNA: TGCGCCAGCAGCTTTAGGTTGGGAGAGCAGTACTTC
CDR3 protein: CASSFRLGEQYF